This T cell receptor beta chain was identified in a study of control samples from healthy donors and cancer patients. The CDR3 is 17 residues long. Germline CDR1 reads LGHNA; CDR2 reads YNFKEQ. The ends lost 1 base at V and 6 bases at J; junction bases unmatched: 10. The protocol was immunoSEQ multiplex PCR, while the TCRdb copy is restricted to in-frame clones and leaves out a portion. The sample holds 150,000 to 160,000 clones, over 85% seen once. The TCR comes from a man aged 35-49 years in good health. Sequencing used blood. This rearrangement joins TRBV4-2 to TRBJ2-1; 9 bases fit TRBD2. The CDR3 nucleotides are TGTGCCAGCAGCCAAGCCGGTAGCGGGGGCCCGCGCAATGAGCAGTTCTTC. The encoded protein is CASSQAGSGGPRNEQFF.